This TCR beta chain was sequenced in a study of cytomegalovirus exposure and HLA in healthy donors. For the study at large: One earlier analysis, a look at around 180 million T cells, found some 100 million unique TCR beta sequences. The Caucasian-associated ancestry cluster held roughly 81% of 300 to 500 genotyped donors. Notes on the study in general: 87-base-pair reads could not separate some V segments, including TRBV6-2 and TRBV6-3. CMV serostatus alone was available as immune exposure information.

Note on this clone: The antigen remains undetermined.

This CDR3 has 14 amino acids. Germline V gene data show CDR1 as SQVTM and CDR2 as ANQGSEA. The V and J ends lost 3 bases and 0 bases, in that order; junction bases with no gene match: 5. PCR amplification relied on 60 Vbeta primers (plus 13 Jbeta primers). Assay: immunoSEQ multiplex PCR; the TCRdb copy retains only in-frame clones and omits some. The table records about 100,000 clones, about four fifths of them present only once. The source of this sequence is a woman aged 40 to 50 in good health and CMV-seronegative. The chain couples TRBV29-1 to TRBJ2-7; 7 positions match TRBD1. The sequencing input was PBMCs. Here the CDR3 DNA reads TGCAGCGTTGATGGACAGGACAGCTCCTACGAGCAGTACTTC. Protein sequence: CSVDGQDSSYEQYF.